These 13 T cell receptor beta chains originate from one sample sequenced in a study of shared clonotypes between healthy human individuals. Repertoires were generated with immunoSEQ multiplex PCR, while TCRdb's copy carries only in-frame clones and drops some. The data contain approximately 980,000 clones, 76% of them singletons. The sequenced sample was memory CD4+ T cells sorted from blood. Subset given: CD45RA-negative fraction. Every receptor here comes from a man aged 18 to 29 in good health.

The chain employs TRBV7-3 and TRBJ2-3; D may match TRBD1 or TRBD2 (6 bases each). The CDR3 is 14 residues long. The germline V and J ends were trimmed by 4 bases and 0 bases, with 8 bases remaining between them. Germline V gives CDR1 SGHTA, CDR2 FQGTGA. CDR3 region: CASSWGASTDTQYF. The CDR3 DNA follows: TGTGCCAGCAGCTGGGGGGCTAGCACAGATACGCAGTATTTT.

The chain employs TRBV18 and TRBJ1-1; no clear D gene. The V and J ends lost 0 bases and 3 bases respectively, with 5 bases between them. The CDR3 loop spans 13 amino acids. CDR1 is KGHSH and CDR2 is LQKENI in the germline V gene. CDR3: CASSPPHDTEAFF. In DNA form, the CDR3 reads TGTGCCAGCTCACCACCCCATGACACTGAAGCTTTCTTT. The full variable domain, rest sourced from reference TRBV18 and TRBJ1-1, is NAGVMQNPRHLVRRRGQEARLRCSPMKGHSHVYWYRQLPEEGLKFMVYLQKENIIDESGMPKERFSAEFPKEGPSILRIQQVVRGDSAAYFCASSPPHDTEAFFGQGTRLTVV.

This chain uses TRBV7-2 with TRBJ2-1, with TRBD2 identical over 11 bases. With V trimmed by 1 base and J by 5 bases, 7 bases remained unmatched. Germline CDR1 and CDR2: SGHTA and FQGNSA. The CDR3 extends over 17 amino acids. The DNA of the CDR3 is TGTGCCAGCAGCTTAGGAGGAGGGACTAGCGGACACAATGAGCAGTTCTTC. Its protein is CASSLGGGTSGHNEQFF.

The J gene is TRBJ2-3, the V gene TRBV7-3, with TRBD2 matching 11 bases. Germline V CDR1 and CDR2: SGHTA, FQGTGA. CDR3 size: 14 residues. V was pared by 5 bases and J by 9 bases, with 7 bases of the junction left unmatched. The CDR3 DNA follows: TGTGCCAGCAGCACTAGCGGGGGAGGTGACACGCAGTATTTT. Its translation is CASSTSGGGDTQYF.

As for this clone: Other DNA sequences within the sample encode an identical CDR3. The chain is built from TRBV5-1 and TRBJ2-1, with D unclear. The CDR3 extends over 11 amino acids. Germline V gene sequence: CDR1 SGHRS, CDR2 YFSETQ. V was shortened by 2 bases and J by 7 bases, with 4 bases between the two germline ends. The DNA of the CDR3 is TGCGCCAGCAGCTTATATAATGAGCAGTTCTTC. Translating it yields CASSLYNEQFF.

The chain has TRBV5-6 and TRBJ1-2; 7 bases line up with TRBD1. Germline CDR1 is SGHDT and CDR2 is YYEEEE. The CDR3 loop spans 17 amino acids. The V gene end was trimmed by 0 bases and the J gene end by 0 bases; junction bases not matched to a gene: 8. For the CDR3, the DNA is TGTGCCAGCAGCTTGGACCGGGACAGCTGGACTAACTATGGCTACACCTTC. Its protein is CASSLDRDSWTNYGYTF.

Only a few counts were recorded for this clone. The rearrangement joins TRBV19 to TRBJ1-5; unclear D gene. The V end was cut by 6 bases, the J end by 2 bases, with 11 bases between. Germline V gives CDR1 LNHDA, CDR2 SQIVND (reference sequence). The CDR3 covers 14 residues. CDR3 DNA: TGTGCCAGTAGGGAGGGTCCGGGCAATCAGCCCCAGCATTTT. Translated: CASREGPGNQPQHF.

This clone showed up just once. CDR3 DNA: TGCAGCGTGGATAGGACAGGGGCGACTGGCTACACCTTC. Residues: CSVDRTGATGYTF. V gene TRBV29-1 combines with J gene TRBJ1-2, with 9 bases aligning to TRBD1. The CDR3 extends over 13 amino acids. The V gene's germline CDR1 is SQVTM and CDR2 ANQGSEA. V lost 6 bases, J lost 7 bases, and 9 bases stayed unmatched.

This clone showed up many times. This chain links TRBV10-3 with TRBJ1-1; D not certain. Between the trimmed V and J ends, which lost 2 bases and 2 bases, there was a span of 9 bases. In germline, CDR1 is ENHRY, CDR2 SYGVKD. The CDR3 contains 14 residues. The CDR3 reads CAISEADGNTEAFF. The CDR3 DNA sequence: TGTGCCATCAGTGAGGCAGACGGAAACACTGAAGCTTTCTTT.

This clone appeared a single time. V usage is TRBV10-3 and J usage is TRBJ2-7, with 9 bases that match TRBD2. The CDR3 contains 15 residues. Losses at the gene ends were 10 bases for V and 1 base for J; bases not matched to a gene: 11. The V gene's germline CDR1 is ENHRY and CDR2 SYGVKD. This chain's CDR3 is CATHSRTSASYEQYF. The DNA for the CDR3 is TGTGCCACCCACTCCAGGACTAGCGCTTCCTACGAGCAGTACTTC.

V gene TRBV29-1 combines with J gene TRBJ2-7; TRBD1 matches at 7 bases. There are 14 residues in the CDR3. With V trimmed by 4 bases and J by 1 base, 7 bases remained unmatched. Per germline, CDR1 SQVTM and CDR2 ANQGSEA. The CDR3 DNA is TGCAGCGTTGGATCGGCAGGGGGTTCCTACGAGCAGTACTTC. This codes for CSVGSAGGSYEQYF.

This clone was counted between two and nine times. This sequence joins TRBV11-2 and TRBJ2-5; D not resolved. V shed 4 bases and J shed 3 bases, with 12 bases lying between them. Germline V gene lookup returns CDR1 SGHAT and CDR2 FQNNGV. The CDR3 spans 14 residues. CDR3 coding DNA: TGTGCCAGCAGCTCAGGAACAGTTGAAGAGACCCAGTACTTC. This translates into CASSSGTVEETQYF.

This chain uses TRBV7-9 with TRBJ1-6, with 7 positions matching TRBD1. V lost 4 bases and J lost 7; bases outside the gene matches: 1. Germline CDR1 SEHNR, CDR2 FQNEAQ (reference sequence). This CDR3 is built from 13 residues. CDR3 sequence reads: CASSWDSNSPLHF. The CDR3 bases are TGTGCCAGCAGCTGGGACAGCAATTCACCCCTCCACTTT.